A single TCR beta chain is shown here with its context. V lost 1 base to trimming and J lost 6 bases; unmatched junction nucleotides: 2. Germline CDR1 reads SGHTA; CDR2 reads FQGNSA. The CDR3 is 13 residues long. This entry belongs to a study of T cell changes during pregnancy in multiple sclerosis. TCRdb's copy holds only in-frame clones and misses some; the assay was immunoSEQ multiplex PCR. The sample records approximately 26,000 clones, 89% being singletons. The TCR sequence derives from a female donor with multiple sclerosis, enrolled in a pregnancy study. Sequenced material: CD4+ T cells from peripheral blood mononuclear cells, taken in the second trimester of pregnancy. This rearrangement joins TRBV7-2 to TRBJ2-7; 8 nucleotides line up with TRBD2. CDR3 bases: TGTGCCAGCAGCTTAGAACTAGCGGCCGAGCAGTACTTC. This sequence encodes CASSLELAAEQYF.